Described below is a single T cell receptor (beta chain) sequence and its context. Its antigen is unidentified. Source study methods: CDR3 was compared across clinicopathological groups, and the resulting differences were used to build a distant-metastasis classifier for papillary thyroid cancer. TCRdb re-called the PCR reads through MiXCR. It is TCRdb's table, rather than the study itself, that gives the V and J calls and clone size. Found here are about 33,000 clones, 15% to 20% of them singletons; the top ten hold more than 4%. This sample is part of a study of metastatic and nonmetastatic thyroid tumors. Germline values: CDR1 SGHRS, CDR2 YFSETQ. V was pared by 2 bases and J by 11 bases, with 22 bases between. The CDR3 loop spans 16 amino acids. There were no patients who had received any treatment before thyroid surgery. Study-level results: The study reportedly found significantly higher TCR beta diversity in malignant thyroid tumors than benign nodules, in blood and tumor.

Material: blood. The rearrangement joins TRBV5-1 to TRBJ2-2; D not resolved. The clonotype comes from a female donor with papillary thyroid cancer or a benign thyroid nodule (not recorded which). Some clones in this sample may be carry-over from other donors' samples. The CDR3 DNA reads TGCGCCAGCAGCTTAATTAGCAGCCTGAACACCGTTGAGCTGTTTTTT. Translated: CASSLISSLNTVELFF.